Presented here are 9 T cell receptor beta chains from one specimen sequenced in a study of T cells in Graves' hyperthyroidism and ophthalmopathy. RNA transcripts were the template for amplifying TCR beta CDR3 regions. The HTBI primer set drove a first-round RT-PCR of the TCR CDR3. A single record per CDR3 protein comes from TCRdb applying MiXCR to the multiplex PCR reads. The sample comprises more than 150,000 distinct CDR3 sequences, approximately 15% of which are singletons, and about 29% rests with the top ten. The specimen was blood. The source of these receptors is a woman aged 50 to 60 with Graves' hyperthyroidism.

This clonotype has ten or more counts. V is TRBV19 and J is TRBJ1-2; 9 positions agree with TRBD1. The trim removed 6 bases at V and 4 bases at J, leaving 9 bases unmatched. The germline V gene encodes CDR1 LNHDA and CDR2 SQIVND (reference sequence). The CDR3 runs to 15 residues. This chain's CDR3 is CASRPSTGGAYGYTF. The DNA of the CDR3 is TGTGCCAGTAGGCCTTCGACAGGGGGAGCCTATGGCTACACCTTC.

This clonotype was found a few times. Being one base from a much bigger clone, this may be a read error. The chain couples TRBV27 to TRBJ1-6, with a weak D call TRBD1 (6 bases). Germline CDR1 and CDR2: MNHEY and SMNVEV (reference sequence). There are 15 residues in the CDR3. V shed 4 bases and J shed 5 bases, with 12 bases lying between them. This chain's CDR3 is CASSSSQGHNSPLHF. DNA for the CDR3: TGTGCCAGCAGTTCGTCACAGGGCCATAATTCACCCCTCCACTTT.

This clonotype has at least ten counts. The chain uses TRBV28 and TRBJ1-2; D is unclear. V lost 2 bases, J lost 7 bases, and 20 bases lay in between. This CDR3 has 16 amino acids. Per germline, CDR1 MDHEN and CDR2 SYDVKM. CDR3 protein: CASSLASGRSAFGYTF. The CDR3 DNA sequence: TGTGCCAGCAGTTTAGCTTCCGGACGGAGCGCCTTTGGCTACACCTTC.

This clonotype was recorded at least ten times. The chain combines TRBV2 with TRBJ2-7; 8 bases fit TRBD1. The V segment lost 4 bases and the J segment 6 bases; nucleotides outside the gene matches: 8. The CDR3 contains 14 residues. Germline CDR1 SNHLY, CDR2 FYNNEI. In DNA form, the CDR3 reads TGTGCCAGCAGTGTCACAGGGGGAGTTGGCGAGCAGTACTTC. Translated, it gives CASSVTGGVGEQYF.

This clonotype was seen many times. This chain connects TRBV13 to TRBJ2-2, with 8 bases lining up with TRBD1. The V and J ends lost 5 bases and 7 bases, in that order; junction bases with no gene match: 9. The CDR3 spans 15 residues. Germline CDR1 reads PRHDT; CDR2 reads FYEKMQ (reference sequence). CDR3 protein: CASSLGQGADGELFF. The CDR3 DNA reads as TGTGCCAGCAGCCTTGGACAGGGCGCTGACGGGGAGCTGTTTTTT. Supplemented by reference TRBV13 and TRBJ2-2, the full variable domain reads AAGVIQSPRHLIKEKRETATLKCYPIPRHDTVYWYQQGPGQDPQFLISFYEKMQSDKGSIPDRFSAQQFSDYHSELNMSSLELGDSALYFCASSLGQGADGELFFGEGSRLTVL.

Note on this clonotype: This could be a read error, since a much larger clone is one nucleotide away. The chain recombines TRBV27 with TRBJ2-7, with a possible D match to TRBD2 (5 bases). Germline V gene sequence: CDR1 MNHEY, CDR2 SMNVEV (reference sequence). The CDR3 has 14 amino acids. V was cut by 4 bases and J by 0 bases, with 10 bases left in between. The CDR3 protein is CASSSGRNSYEQYF. The CDR3 DNA reads as TGTGCCAGCAGTTCTGGGAGAAACTCCTACGAGCAGTACTTC.

The CDR3 DNA sequence: TGTGCCAGCACCAGAACAAGCGGGAATACGCAGTATTTT. Its translation: CASTRTSGNTQYF. The chain uses TRBV7-2 and TRBJ2-3, with 7 bases fitting TRBD2. This CDR3 has 13 amino acids. From germline, CDR1 is SGHTA and CDR2 FQGNSA. The ends lost 7 bases at V and 7 bases at J; junction bases unmatched: 8. Full variable domain (remainder filled in from reference TRBV7-2 and TRBJ2-3): GAGVSQSPSNKVTEKGKDVELRCDPISGHTALYWYRQSLGQGLEFLIYFQGNSAPDKSGLPSDRFSAERTGGSVSTLTIQRTQQEDSAVYLCASTRTSGNTQYFGPGTRLTVL.

The genes are TRBV5-1 and TRBJ1-5; D may be TRBD1 (5 bases). V lost 0 bases and J 3 bases, leaving 10 bases between the germline ends. Per the germline V gene, CDR1 is SGHRS and CDR2 is YFSETQ. CDR3 length: 15 residues. The CDR3 region is CASSLGTGYNQPQHF. CDR3 in DNA: TGCGCCAGCAGCTTGGGCACAGGATACAATCAGCCCCAGCATTTT. Using reference TRBV5-1 and TRBJ1-5 for the parts outside the CDR3, the full variable domain is KAGVTQTPRYLIKTRGQQVTLSCSPISGHRSVSWYQQTPGQGLQFLFEYFSETQRNKGNFPGRFSGRQFSNSRSEMNVSTLELGDSALYLCASSLGTGYNQPQHFGDGTRLSIL.

V is TRBV18 and J is TRBJ2-7, with D unclear. The CDR3 covers 14 residues. The germline V gene has CDR1 KGHSH and CDR2 LQKENI. Trimming removed 2 bases at V and 1 base at J, with 9 bases between. CDR3 coding DNA: TGTGCCAGCTCACCAAGGACCGCGTCCTACGAGCAGTACTTC. Translated: CASSPRTASYEQYF. Variable domain in full (rest from reference TRBV18 and TRBJ2-7): NAGVMQNPRHLVRRRGQEARLRCSPMKGHSHVYWYRQLPEEGLKFMVYLQKENIIDESGMPKERFSAEFPKEGPSILRIQQVVRGDSAAYFCASSPRTASYEQYFGPGTRLTVT.